The 23 T cell receptor beta chains given below trace back to one sample, sequenced in a study of post-analysis software for immune sequencing data. Study-wide findings and caveats: The five TRBV segments detected at higher frequency in patients than in controls included TRBV5-6, TRBV5-1 and TRBV20-1.

These receptors are not linked to any known antigen. Incorporated into the TCR beta cDNA libraries were unique molecular identifiers, which served to reduce PCR and sequencing biases. TCRdb processed the PCR reads anew with MiXCR; each CDR3 protein has one entry. The data show 380,000 or so distinct CDR3 sequences, around a third seen once. The sequenced material came from blood. These receptors were obtained from a girl aged 10 to 17 with multiple sclerosis.

J is TRBJ1-1 and V is TRBV20-1; D is ambiguous. Trimming left V 8 bases short and J 4 bases short, with 17 bases between. Germline CDR1 and CDR2: DFQATT and SNEGSKA (reference sequence). This CDR3 spans 13 amino acids. The CDR3 reads CSPRAPSGTEAFF. In nucleotides, the CDR3 is TGCAGTCCCCGGGCCCCCTCGGGCACTGAAGCTTTCTTT.

In its sample, this clonotype was seen a few times. V is TRBV6-6 and J is TRBJ2-5; 12 bases map to TRBD2. The CDR3 runs to 15 residues. Germline assignment: CDR1 MNHNY and CDR2 SVGAGI (reference sequence). V was clipped by 8 bases and J by 2 bases; unmatched bases: 6. The CDR3 nucleotides read TGTGCCAGCCGAGGACTAGCGGGGCTACAAGAGACCCAGTACTTC. Translated, it gives CASRGLAGLQETQYF.

This clonotype was seen a few times. The chain uses TRBV19 and TRBJ1-5; 12 nucleotides agree with TRBD1. The germline V gene has CDR1 LNHDA and CDR2 SQIVND (reference sequence). J gave up 6 bases and V 6 bases, and 9 bases lay outside the gene matches. This CDR3 region has 16 residues. The CDR3: CASSNRDRGLSQPQHF. The CDR3 DNA follows: TGTGCCAGTAGCAACCGGGACAGGGGGCTAAGTCAGCCCCAGCATTTT.

The chain employs TRBV12-3 or TRBV12-4 and TRBJ2-4; TRBD2 might be the D (6 bases). V was trimmed by 3 bases and J by 13 bases, leaving 16 bases between them. The length of the CDR3 is 13 residues. The CDR3 DNA reads as TGTGCCAGCAGTTTTGGCCCCTCTCGGGAGCAGTACTTC. Translation: CASSFGPSREQYF.

This clonotype was detected a few times. The chain is built from TRBV20-1 and TRBJ2-1, with a weak D call TRBD2 (7 bases). The V end lost 5 bases, the J end lost 1 base, and 18 bases lay between the germline ends. Germline values: CDR1 DFQATT, CDR2 SNEGSKA (reference sequence). The CDR3 is 16 residues long. For the CDR3, the DNA is TGCAGTGCTCTAGGTGGGAGGGGGAAGTCCTACAATGAGCAGTTCTTC. Translating it yields CSALGGRGKSYNEQFF.

This clonotype was seen only a few times. The V and J genes are TRBV4-1 and TRBJ2-3, with no clear D. The germline gives CDR1 MGHRA, CDR2 YSYEKL. The CDR3 runs 12 residues. Deletions cut 4 bases from V and 2 bases from J, with 4 bases between. CDR3 residues: CASSRPTDTQYF. CDR3 DNA sequence: TGCGCCAGCAGCCGACCCACAGATACGCAGTATTTT.

This sequence joins TRBV20-1 and TRBJ2-7; D is ambiguous. Per germline, CDR1 DFQATT and CDR2 SNEGSKA (reference sequence). The germline V and J ends were trimmed by 2 bases and 4 bases, with 18 bases remaining between them. CDR3 length equals 15 residues. Here the CDR3 DNA reads TGCAGTGCTAGACCCCCCTCTTGGCAGGCTTACGAGCAGTACTTC. Translation gives CSARPPSWQAYEQYF.

V and J are TRBV6-5 and TRBJ2-5, with TRBD1 identical over 8 bases. This CDR3 has 13 residues. The junction had 3 bases not matched to a gene; V was cut back by 5 bases and J by 4 bases. Germline CDR1 MNHEY, CDR2 SVGAGI. The CDR3 DNA sequence: TGTGCCAGCAGTCCGACAGGGGCAGAGACCCAGTACTTC. As protein: CASSPTGAETQYF.

The CDR3 protein is CASSLASGNTEAFF. CDR3 nucleotides: TGTGCCAGCAGCTTAGCGTCCGGGAACACTGAAGCTTTCTTT. The rearrangement uses TRBV7-9 and TRBJ1-1; no definite D call. Per germline, CDR1 SEHNR and CDR2 FQNEAQ (reference sequence). The CDR3 is 14 amino acids. Between the trimmed V and J ends, which lost 0 bases and 1 base, there was a span of 6 bases.

This clonotype has only one observation. The chain carries TRBV7-2 and TRBJ1-5, with 8 bases aligning to TRBD1. Losses at the gene ends were 4 bases for V and 8 bases for J; bases not matched to a gene: 7. The CDR3 sequence is 14 residues long. Germline loops: CDR1 SGHTA, CDR2 FQGNSA. The CDR3 sequence is CASSSGQGGKPQHF. In DNA, the CDR3 is TGTGCCAGCAGCTCCGGACAGGGCGGGAAGCCCCAGCATTTT.

The chain links TRBV15 to TRBJ2-7; D is perhaps TRBD1 or TRBD2 (5 bases each). The V gene lost 0 bases and the J gene lost 1 base, with 10 bases spanning the gap. Germline CDR1 reads LNHNV; CDR2 reads YYDKDF (reference sequence). The length of the CDR3 is 15 residues. CDR3 DNA sequence: TGTGCCACCAGCAGAGATCGGGGCAGGTCCTACGAGCAGTACTTC. Its protein is CATSRDRGRSYEQYF.

This rearrangement joins TRBV6-1 to TRBJ1-2; D remains unclear. The CDR3 has 12 residues. Between the trimmed V and J ends, which lost 3 bases and 6 bases, there was a span of 8 bases. In germline, CDR1 is MNHNS, CDR2 SASEGT. The CDR3 loop reads CASSEPPDGYTF. Written as DNA, the CDR3 is TGTGCCAGCAGTGAGCCGCCTGATGGCTACACCTTC.

The chain couples TRBV7-2 to TRBJ2-7; D ambiguous. The J call is doubtful: the DNA matches TRBJ2-5 better. Germline CDR1 and CDR2: SGHTA and FQGNSA. The CDR3 contains 13 residues. The chain's CDR3 is CASNAGRQETQYF. The CDR3 nucleotides are TGTGCCAGCAACGCCGGAAGGCAGGAGACCCAGTACTTC.

The V and J genes are TRBV28 and TRBJ2-7; possibly TRBD2 for D (5 bases). V dropped 5 bases and J dropped 3 bases, with 20 bases sitting between them. The length of the CDR3 is 16 residues. Germline V gene lookup returns CDR1 MDHEN and CDR2 SYDVKM. The CDR3 DNA reads TGTGCCAGCAGTGCTGCCATTCGGGAAAAAGTCTACGAGCAGTACTTC. Protein: CASSAAIREKVYEQYF.

This clonotype was seen only a few times. The chain uses TRBV7-2 and TRBJ2-5; tentatively, D is TRBD2 (7 bases). The germline V gene has CDR1 SGHTA and CDR2 FQGNSA. This CDR3 region has 15 residues. The V gene lost 1 base and the J gene lost 3 bases, with 12 bases spanning the gap. This CDR3 is CASSLGRGREETQYF. The CDR3 DNA follows: TGTGCCAGCAGCTTAGGGCGGGGGCGAGAAGAGACCCAGTACTTC.

This clonotype appeared a few times. The V gene is TRBV7-2, the J gene TRBJ2-1; D may be TRBD2 (5 bases). V lost 2 bases, J lost 7 bases, and 12 bases lay in between. The germline V gene encodes CDR1 SGHTA and CDR2 FQGNSA. This CDR3 comprises 14 residues. The CDR3 here is CASSLNPSLNEQFF. Written as DNA, the CDR3 is TGTGCCAGCAGCTTAAATCCTAGCCTGAATGAGCAGTTCTTC. The full variable domain, completed using reference TRBV7-2 and TRBJ2-1, is GAGVSQSPSNKVTEKGKDVELRCDPISGHTALYWYRQSLGQGLEFLIYFQGNSAPDKSGLPSDRFSAERTGGSVSTLTIQRTQQEDSAVYLCASSLNPSLNEQFFGPGTRLTVL.

This chain joins TRBV6-1 and TRBJ2-7; 10 bases are a match to TRBD1. The J call may be in error: the DNA end matches TRBJ2-5 better. CDR1 and CDR2 (germline): MNHNS, SASEGT. This CDR3 has 14 residues. The CDR3, as DNA: TGTGCCAGCTTGCTCCGACAGGGGGCCCAGACCCAGTACTTC. Translated: CASLLRQGAQTQYF.

This chain uses TRBV7-2 with TRBJ2-2; 7 nucleotides line up with TRBD2. The CDR3 covers 17 residues. CDR1 and CDR2 from the germline V gene are SGHTA and FQGNSA. The junction had 5 bases not matched to a gene; V was cut back by 0 bases and J by 1 base. The CDR3 protein is CASSLAGGLGNTGELFF. CDR3 nucleotides: TGTGCCAGCAGCTTAGCGGGCGGACTAGGGAACACCGGGGAGCTGTTTTTT.

The chain carries TRBV4-1 and TRBJ2-3, with TRBD2 as a possible D gene (6 bases). The CDR3 has 16 amino acids. Trimming left V 3 bases short and J 4 bases short, with 17 bases between. The germline CDR1 and CDR2 sequences are MGHRA and YSYEKL. As DNA, the CDR3 is TGCGCCAGCAGCCAGACGGTCTTTGGGAGGCCAGATACGCAGTATTTT. It encodes CASSQTVFGRPDTQYF.

This clonotype was detected only a few times. The chain employs TRBV7-8 and TRBJ2-7; no firm D call. Trimming removed 0 bases at V and 2 bases at J, with 5 bases between. Looked up from germline, CDR1 is SGHVS and CDR2 is FQNEAQ. CDR3 length: 13 residues. The CDR3 reads CASSLAQTYEQYF. The CDR3, as DNA: TGTGCCAGCAGCTTAGCCCAGACCTACGAGCAGTACTTC.

This clonotype was counted between two and nine times. The V call is TRBV20-1, the J call TRBJ2-4; a possible D gene is TRBD1 (6 bases). The germline CDR1 and CDR2 sequences are DFQATT and SNEGSKA (reference sequence). The length of the CDR3 is 12 residues. Trimming pared 5 bases from V and 8 bases from J, leaving 13 bases between. CDR3 bases: TGCAGTGCTGGACAGTCCGAGGACATTCAGTACTTC. Protein sequence: CSAGQSEDIQYF.

This chain joins TRBV12-3 or TRBV12-4 and TRBJ2-5; D unclear. The V and J ends lost 3 bases and 5 bases respectively, with 16 bases between them. The CDR3 sequence is 15 residues long. CDR3 amino acids: CASSFGPAVGETQYF. Written as DNA, the CDR3 is TGTGCCAGCAGTTTCGGGCCCGCCGTGGGGGAGACCCAGTACTTC.

The genes are TRBV4-1 and TRBJ2-7; the D gene could be TRBD1 or TRBD2 (5 bases each). Germline V gene lookup returns CDR1 MGHRA and CDR2 YSYEKL. The CDR3 extends over 13 amino acids. The V and J ends lost 4 bases and 4 bases respectively, with 11 bases between them. The CDR3 sequence is CASSLNWGYEQYF. The DNA for the CDR3 is TGCGCCAGCAGCCTAAATTGGGGGTACGAGCAGTACTTC.